The clone carrying this TCR beta chain was observed a handful of times. What it binds is unknown. The source of the sample is a study of long-term antiretroviral therapy in people with HIV. Notes on the study in general: HIV repertoires had narrower CDR3 length ranges than controls.

The germline CDR1 and CDR2 sequences are MNHEY and SVGAGI. Trimming shortened V by 6 bases and J by 0 bases, and 12 bases separated the two germline ends. This CDR3 has 15 amino acids. Held in samples before DNA extraction were roughly 0.95-11 million cryopreserved PBMC. The run of the v3.0 immunoSEQ assay was at survey level. The assay was immunoSEQ multiplex PCR, and TCRdb's table has in-frame clones only and misses some. The sample holds about 48,000 clones; around 80% are singletons and the top ten take around 3%. The chain has TRBV6-5 and TRBJ1-3; the D is unclear. The source was unsorted PBMCs, collected 0.8 years after starting antiretroviral therapy. The clonotype comes from a young woman with HIV. Here the CDR3 reads CASRNQLSSGNTIYF. CDR3 sequence (DNA): TGTGCCAGCAGGAACCAACTGAGCTCTGGAAACACCATATATTTT.